The 17 T cell receptor beta chains reported below all come from one sample, sequenced in a study of T cells of healthy individuals. Each CDR3 protein gets one entry after TCRdb re-called the 5' RACE reads with MiXCR. The sample holds around 63,000 distinct CDR3 sequences, 15% to 20% seen once. These receptors came from a human donor in good health.

This chain uses TRBV9 with TRBJ2-5; 14 nucleotides match TRBD2. The J segment lost 0 bases and the V segment lost 3 bases, leaving 1 base of the junction unmatched. This CDR3 spans 16 amino acids. Germline lookup yields CDR1 SGDLS and CDR2 YYNGEE. The CDR3 region is CASSGTSGGYQETQYF. The DNA for the CDR3 is TGTGCCAGCAGCGGGACTAGCGGGGGGTACCAAGAGACCCAGTACTTC.

This clonotype occurred a few times. The rearrangement joins TRBV7-2 to TRBJ1-2, with a possible D match to TRBD1 (5 bases). From germline, CDR1 is SGHTA and CDR2 FQGNSA. Trimming pared 0 bases from V and 4 bases from J, leaving 15 bases between. This CDR3 region has 16 residues. CDR3 DNA: TGTGCCAGCAGCTTAGCTACGGCAGGGCTAACCTATGGCTACACCTTC. Its protein product is CASSLATAGLTYGYTF.

The chain couples TRBV5-1 to TRBJ2-3, with TRBD2 matching over 9 bases. V shed 9 bases and J 0 bases; nucleotides not matched to a gene: 8. The CDR3 spans 15 residues. Germline V gives CDR1 SGHRS, CDR2 YFSETQ. CDR3 DNA: TGCGCCACCAAAATAGGGACTAGCAGCACAGATACGCAGTATTTT. This gives the protein CATKIGTSSTDTQYF.

This clonotype has a count of ten or more. This CDR3 reads CASSLESYAFRWGYTF. The CDR3 DNA sequence: TGTGCCAGCAGCTTAGAAAGTTATGCGTTCAGATGGGGCTACACCTTC. The chain joins TRBV13 to TRBJ1-2; D unresolved. V was pared by 1 base and J by 8 bases, with 20 bases between. CDR1 and CDR2 from the germline V gene are PRHDT and FYEKMQ (reference sequence). The CDR3 contains 16 residues. Using reference TRBV13 and TRBJ1-2 for the parts outside the CDR3, the full variable domain is AAGVIQSPRHLIKEKRETATLKCYPIPRHDTVYWYQQGPGQDPQFLISFYEKMQSDKGSIPDRFSAQQFSDYHSELNMSSLELGDSALYFCASSLESYAFRWGYTFGSGTRLTVV.

This clonotype was counted between two and nine times. The genes are TRBV29-1 and TRBJ1-6, with D possibly TRBD1 on 6 matching bases. V was cut by 7 bases and J by 14 bases, with 18 bases left in between. Germline loops: CDR1 SQVTM, CDR2 ANQGSEA. The CDR3 has 12 amino acids. This CDR3 is CSAEDGGGTLHF. The CDR3 bases are TGCAGCGCGGAGGACGGGGGCGGGACCCTCCACTTT.

This clonotype appeared many times. The chain is built from TRBV21-1 and TRBJ2-7. TRBV21-1 constitutes a pseudogene. This CDR3 spans 10 amino acids. The CDR3 reads CASRTLEQYF. The CDR3, as DNA: TGTGCCAGCAGGACTCTCGAGCAGTACTTC.

Only a few counts were recorded for this clonotype. This chain connects TRBV7-9 to TRBJ2-7; D gene unclear. The CDR3 runs 10 residues. Trimming removed 5 bases at V and 7 bases at J, with 6 bases between. Per the germline V gene, CDR1 is SEHNR and CDR2 is FQNEAQ (reference sequence). CDR3 coding DNA: TGTGCCAGCAGCCCCCAGGAGCAGTACTTC. Translating gives CASSPQEQYF. Variable domain in full (rest from reference TRBV7-9 and TRBJ2-7): DTGVSQNPRHKITKRGQNVTFRCDPISEHNRLYWYRQTLGQGPEFLTYFQNEAQLEKSRLLSDRFSAERPKGSFSTLEIQRTEQGDSAMYLCASSPQEQYFGPGTRLTVT.

The rearrangement uses TRBV18 and TRBJ2-7; D could derive from TRBD1 or TRBD2 (5 bases each). The germline gives CDR1 KGHSH, CDR2 LQKENI. Trimming took off 5 bases at V and 0 bases at J, with 8 bases between the two ends. This CDR3 contains 13 residues. The CDR3 is CASSGDGSYEQYF. The CDR3 nucleotides read TGTGCCAGCTCAGGGGACGGCTCCTACGAGCAGTACTTC.

The V call is TRBV24-1, the J call TRBJ1-5; 9 bases match TRBD1. The germline V gene has CDR1 KGHDR and CDR2 SFDVKD. Trimming cost V 12 bases and J 6 bases; bases outside gene matches: 11. The CDR3 extends over 14 amino acids. As DNA, the CDR3 is TGTGCCCCACGGGCAGGGACAGGGAGTCAGCCCCAGCATTTT. The encoded protein is CAPRAGTGSQPQHF.

In this sample, this clonotype turned up many times. This sequence joins TRBV5-4 and TRBJ1-6, with TRBD1 identical over 7 bases. Germline CDR1 reads SGHNT; CDR2 reads YYREEE (reference sequence). CDR3 size: 17 residues. The J segment lost 7 bases and the V segment lost 4 bases, leaving 14 bases of the junction unmatched. The CDR3 DNA reads TGTGCCAGCAGCCCGGGAGGAGGGGGCGGTGGAAATTCACCCCTCCACTTT. Protein sequence: CASSPGGGGGGNSPLHF.

V usage is TRBV20-1 and J usage is TRBJ2-3; 9 bases are shared with TRBD2. Germline V gene sequence: CDR1 DFQATT, CDR2 SNEGSKA (reference sequence). V shed 4 bases and J 7 bases; nucleotides not matched to a gene: 9. This CDR3 contains 14 residues. Here the CDR3 DNA reads TGCAGTGCTACCCCCGCTAGCGGGGAACATACGCAGTATTTT. Protein product: CSATPASGEHTQYF.

In its sample, this clonotype was seen a few times. This chain links TRBV4-1 with TRBJ2-7; D gene uncertain. Germline lookup yields CDR1 MGHRA and CDR2 YSYEKL. The V and J ends lost 1 base and 0 bases respectively, with 13 bases between them. This CDR3 has 16 amino acids. For the CDR3, the DNA is TGCGCCAGCAGCCAAGTACCGGATGTGAGCTCCTACGAGCAGTACTTC. This encodes CASSQVPDVSSYEQYF.

This clonotype is a singleton in its sample. The chain recombines TRBV2 with TRBJ2-7; tentative D call: TRBD2 (6 bases). CDR1 is SNHLY and CDR2 is FYNNEI in the germline V gene. The CDR3 is 13 residues long. The germline V and J ends were trimmed by 7 bases and 0 bases, with 10 bases remaining between them. The CDR3 loop is CASTEGSSYEQYF. Here the CDR3 DNA reads TGTGCCAGCACGGAGGGGAGCTCCTACGAGCAGTACTTC.

This clonotype was counted at least ten times. The V gene is TRBV20-1, the J gene TRBJ1-5; D possibly corresponds to TRBD1 (5 bases). This CDR3 contains 13 residues. Germline V lookup: CDR1 DFQATT, CDR2 SNEGSKA (reference sequence). The V end lost 4 bases, the J end lost 7 bases, and 14 bases lay between the germline ends. The CDR3, as DNA: TGCAGTGCTAAAGAGGAGCAGGGCCAGCCCCAGCATTTT. Protein: CSAKEEQGQPQHF.

In DNA form, the CDR3 reads TGTGCCAGCAGTTTCAGGGGGCTCAGGACAGATACGCAGTATTTT. As protein: CASSFRGLRTDTQYF. The chain joins TRBV27 to TRBJ2-3, with TRBD1 matching 8 bases. Unmatched junction bases numbered 5, after V lost 3 bases and J lost 3 bases. This CDR3 comprises 15 residues. The germline CDR1 and CDR2 sequences are MNHEY and SMNVEV (reference sequence).

J is TRBJ1-2 and V is TRBV20-1; no definite D call. The germline CDR1 and CDR2 sequences are DFQATT and SNEGSKA (reference sequence). V was cut by 2 bases and J by 6 bases, with 16 bases left in between. The CDR3 sequence is 14 residues long. The CDR3, as DNA: TGCAGTGCTAGAACGCAGGAACGAGGGAATGGCTACACCTTC. This gives the protein CSARTQERGNGYTF.

This clonotype was counted ten times or more. The V gene is TRBV12-3 or TRBV12-4, the J gene TRBJ1-5; the D is unclear. V was pared by 6 bases and J by 6 bases, with 12 bases between. The CDR3 sequence is 13 residues long. The CDR3 sequence: CASRPAEGQPQHF. The DNA for the CDR3 is TGTGCCAGCAGGCCCGCTGAGGGTCAGCCCCAGCATTTT.